This TCR beta chain was sequenced during a study of cytomegalovirus exposure and HLA in healthy donors. Study context: Approximately 85 million unique TCRs from HLA-typed donors were held in an early data release. Notes on the study in general: In a later analysis, compared with equally common non-associated chains, HLA-associated beta chains were more expanded. Three CMV-associated chains proved CMV antigen-specific in vitro. Some TCR beta chains (about 170 of them) were listed as cytomegalovirus-associated.

Germline-derived CDR1 and CDR2 are GTSNPN and SVGIG (reference sequence). The CDR3 spans 13 residues. V lost 4 bases and J lost 3; bases outside the gene matches: 2. This clone occurred once. As yet, its antigen is unknown. The PCR used 60 Vbeta and 13 Jbeta primers. Repertoires were generated with immunoSEQ multiplex PCR, while TCRdb's copy carries only in-frame clones and drops some. The table lists about 110,000 clones, approximately 74% of them singletons. The sequenced material came from PBMCs. The origin of this receptor is a woman aged 40 to 55 in good health and CMV-seropositive. This chain joins TRBV30 and TRBJ1-4, with 7 bases aligning to TRBD1. The CDR3 loop is CAWTGTANEKLFF. CDR3 DNA: TGTGCCTGGACTGGGACAGCTAATGAAAAACTGTTTTTT.